This T cell receptor beta chain was recorded in a study of blood T cells in healthy people across ages (dated by TCRdb to 2015 to 2017). With regard to the full study: In model experiments, template switching captured about one uniquely barcoded TCR beta cDNA molecule for every two T cells. To avoid experimental bias, donors of different ages were distributed randomly across sequencing lanes. Two additional independent replicas of 1 million unique cDNA reads from the same blood draw were analyzed for two donors (one aged 18 to 30 and one aged 80 or older). To track age-related changes in TCR beta repertoire diversity, the study relied on deep sequencing normalized with unique cDNA molecular identifiers. Donors were grouped into four age groups: young (average roughly 15 years), middle-aged (over 35), aged (about 60) and long-lived (82). What the study reported, not specific to this receptor: Total diversity estimates from one million sequenced T cells were considered lower bounds and underestimates. Observed TCR beta diversity per million T cells fell roughly linearly with age, and a significant reduction was already apparent by age around 44. Compared with the aged group, more naive CD4+ T cells, fewer expanded clones and increased TCR diversity were shown by the long-lived group, suggesting age selection. Since profiling was done on bulk unsorted PBMCs, naive and antigen-experienced compartments could not be conclusively compared. Observed TCR beta diversity correlated strongly with the percentage of naive T cells measured by flow cytometry. Because donor CMV infection status was unknown, age-related changes in expanded clonotypes were potentially confounded.

The roughly 39 donors, aged 6 to 90 years, were systemically healthy Caucasian individuals from Russia. Around 9.8 milliliters of peripheral blood were collected from each donor into EDTA-treated Vacutainer tubes. Ficoll-Paque density-gradient centrifugation was used to isolate PBMCs, with at least 6.5 million per sample. Total RNA was extracted from PBMCs with Trizol reagent, with at least 6 micrograms obtained per sample. For every donor, flow cytometry on a PBMC aliquot measured the percentage of naive CD45RAhigh/CD27high T cells. CDR1 is given as SGHVS and CDR2 as FQNEAQ, both from the germline V gene. The CDR3 runs 16 residues from the cysteine to the phenylalanine. Only CDR3 DNA is held: 48 bases, read in frame from base 1. Trimming accounts for 3 bases at V and 2 bases at J, while the number of junction bases matched to no gene is 7. Library preparation employed 5' RACE. Sequencing relied on an Illumina HiSeq 2500. A second roughly 7 to 11 cycle PCR used a sample-barcoded 5' primer and a J-beta primer mix. Each TCR beta cDNA molecule received a unique molecular identifier from a template-switch 5' adaptor carrying 12 random nucleotides. At least 2.5 million CDR3-containing paired-end reads were obtained from each sample. First-strand cDNA synthesis was performed from all RNA using the Mint cDNA synthesis kit, with priming by a TRBC-specific oligonucleotide. Following uracil-DNA glycosylase treatment, a first 18-cycle PCR with universal primers M1SS and BC2_uni_R was performed on all cDNA. The study's processing was this. For normalization, 1 million high-quality reads were randomly selected from each sample, with every read carrying a distinct molecular identifier. Instead of being binned into consensus sequences, reads with shared molecular identifiers were discarded. MiTCR, set to a Q25 quality threshold and the strictest error-elimination algorithm, was used for CDR3 identification, clonotype clustering and error correction. A nonparametric unseen species model with Euler transformation was used to estimate a lower bound on total TCR beta diversity. TCRdb trimmed public reads at Q25 via fastp, called clones via MiXCR and kept in-frame beta chains. Records with the same CDR3 protein are collapsed into one entry carrying the most frequent genes and DNA. TCRdb's processing, not the authors', yielded these V and J calls. Within this sample are 1,500,000 or so distinct CDR3 sequences, with roughly 60% of them counted one time only. Roughly 7% of the sample is held by the ten biggest clonotypes.

Details on this clonotype: Its antigen is not yet known. Base qualities are missing; no much larger clone stands one base away.

Sequenced sample: blood. Recombination linked TRBV7-8 to TRBJ2-1, with 7 central nucleotides matching TRBD1. The source is a man between 18 and 29 years old in good health. The CDR3 loop reads CASSLGPGQTYNEQFF. The DNA reads TGTGCCAGCAGCTTGGGACCGGGACAGACCTACAATGAGCAGTTCTTC.